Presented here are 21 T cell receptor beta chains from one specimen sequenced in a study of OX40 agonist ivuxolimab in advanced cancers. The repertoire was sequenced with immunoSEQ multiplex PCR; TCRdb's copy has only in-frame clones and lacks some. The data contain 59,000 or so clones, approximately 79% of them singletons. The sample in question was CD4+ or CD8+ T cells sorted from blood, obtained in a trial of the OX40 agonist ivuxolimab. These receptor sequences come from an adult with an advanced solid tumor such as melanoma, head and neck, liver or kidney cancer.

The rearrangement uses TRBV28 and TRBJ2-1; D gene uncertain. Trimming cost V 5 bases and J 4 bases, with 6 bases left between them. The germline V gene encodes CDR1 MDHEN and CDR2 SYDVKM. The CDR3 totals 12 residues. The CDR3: CASSGPYNEQFF. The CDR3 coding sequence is TGTGCCAGCAGTGGTCCTTACAATGAGCAGTTCTTC.

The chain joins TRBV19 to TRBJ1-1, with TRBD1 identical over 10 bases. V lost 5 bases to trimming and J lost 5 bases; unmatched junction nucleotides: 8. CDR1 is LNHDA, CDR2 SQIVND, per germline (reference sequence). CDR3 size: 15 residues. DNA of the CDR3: TGTGCCAGTAGTTTCCGACAGGGGGCAGGAACTGAAGCTTTCTTT. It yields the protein CASSFRQGAGTEAFF.

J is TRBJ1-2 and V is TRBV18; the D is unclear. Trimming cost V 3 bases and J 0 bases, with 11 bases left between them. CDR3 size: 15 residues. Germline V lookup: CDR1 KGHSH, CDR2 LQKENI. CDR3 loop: CASSPADGANYGYTF. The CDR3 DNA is TGTGCCAGCTCACCCGCAGACGGGGCTAACTATGGCTACACCTTC.

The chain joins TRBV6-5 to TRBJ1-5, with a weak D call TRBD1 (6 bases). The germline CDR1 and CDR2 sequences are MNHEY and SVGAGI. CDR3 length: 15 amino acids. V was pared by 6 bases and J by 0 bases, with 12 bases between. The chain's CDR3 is CASRETGNSNQPQHF. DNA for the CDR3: TGTGCCAGCAGGGAAACAGGGAATAGCAATCAGCCCCAGCATTTT.

In DNA, the CDR3 is TGTGCCAGCAGCACCCACAGGGTAGGGAGCAATGAGCAGTTCTTC. This encodes CASSTHRVGSNEQFF. The genes are TRBV11-2 and TRBJ2-1, with D tentatively TRBD1 (6 bases). Trimming took 5 bases from V and 6 from J, leaving 17 bases between them. CDR3 length: 15 residues. Germline CDR1 is SGHAT and CDR2 is FQNNGV.

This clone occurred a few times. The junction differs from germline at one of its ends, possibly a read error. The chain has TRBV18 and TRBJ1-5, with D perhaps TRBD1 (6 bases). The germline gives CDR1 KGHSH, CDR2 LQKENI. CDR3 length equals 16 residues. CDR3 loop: CASSPQGTHSNQPQHF. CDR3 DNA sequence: TGTGCCAGCTCCCCACAGGGAACTCATAGCAATCAGCCCCAGCATTTT.

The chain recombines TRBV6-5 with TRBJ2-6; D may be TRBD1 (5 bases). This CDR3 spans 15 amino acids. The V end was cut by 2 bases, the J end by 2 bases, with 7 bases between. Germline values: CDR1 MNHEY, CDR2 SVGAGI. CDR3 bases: TGTGCCAGCAGTTACCCAGGGACTGGGGCCAACGTCCTGACTTTC. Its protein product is CASSYPGTGANVLTF.

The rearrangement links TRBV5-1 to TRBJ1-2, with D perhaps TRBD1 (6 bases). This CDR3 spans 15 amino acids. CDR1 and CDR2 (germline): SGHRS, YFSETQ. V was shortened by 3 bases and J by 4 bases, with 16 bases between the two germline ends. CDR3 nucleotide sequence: TGCGCCAGCAGCTGGGGGGCCGGGACGGTCTATGGCTACACCTTC. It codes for CASSWGAGTVYGYTF. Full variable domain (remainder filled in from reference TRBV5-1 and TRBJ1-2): KAGVTQTPRYLIKTRGQQVTLSCSPISGHRSVSWYQQTPGQGLQFLFEYFSETQRNKGNFPGRFSGRQFSNSRSEMNVSTLELGDSALYLCASSWGAGTVYGYTFGSGTRLTVV.

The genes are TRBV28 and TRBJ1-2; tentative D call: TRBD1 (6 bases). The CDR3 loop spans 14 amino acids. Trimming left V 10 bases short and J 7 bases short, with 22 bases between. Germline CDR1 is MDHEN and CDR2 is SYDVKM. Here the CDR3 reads CATGILQGIRGYTF. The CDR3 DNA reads TGTGCCACCGGAATCCTGCAGGGGATTCGTGGCTACACCTTC.

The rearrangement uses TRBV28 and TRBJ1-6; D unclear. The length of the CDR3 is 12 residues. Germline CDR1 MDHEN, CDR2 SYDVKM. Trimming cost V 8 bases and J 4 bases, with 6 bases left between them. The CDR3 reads CASRQYNSPLHF. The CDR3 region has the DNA TGTGCCAGCCGGCAGTATAATTCACCCCTCCACTTT.

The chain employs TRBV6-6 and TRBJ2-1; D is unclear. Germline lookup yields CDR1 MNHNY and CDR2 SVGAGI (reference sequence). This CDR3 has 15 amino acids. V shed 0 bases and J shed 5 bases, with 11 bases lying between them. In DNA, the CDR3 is TGTGCCAGCAGTTACTCGACGCAGGCGAACAATGAGCAGTTCTTC. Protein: CASSYSTQANNEQFF.

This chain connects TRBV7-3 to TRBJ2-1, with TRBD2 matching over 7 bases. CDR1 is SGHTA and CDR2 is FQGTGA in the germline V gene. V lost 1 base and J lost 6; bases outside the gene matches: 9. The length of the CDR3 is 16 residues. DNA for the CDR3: TGTGCCAGCAGCTTAAAGGGCGGGAGCATAAGCAATGAGCAGTTCTTC. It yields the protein CASSLKGGSISNEQFF.

CDR3 sequence reads: CASTAWASGSRELFF. In DNA form, the CDR3 reads TGTGCCAGCACGGCGTGGGCTAGCGGGAGTCGGGAGCTGTTTTTT. The chain recombines TRBV28 with TRBJ2-2, with 10 bases that match TRBD2. The germline V gene encodes CDR1 MDHEN and CDR2 SYDVKM. With V trimmed by 7 bases and J by 9 bases, 11 bases remained unmatched. The CDR3 totals 15 residues.

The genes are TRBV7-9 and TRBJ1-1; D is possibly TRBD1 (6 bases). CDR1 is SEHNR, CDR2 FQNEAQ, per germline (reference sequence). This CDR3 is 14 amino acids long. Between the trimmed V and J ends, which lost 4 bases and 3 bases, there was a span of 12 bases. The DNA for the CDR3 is TGTGCCAGCAGCTCCCTGCGGGGGCACACTGAAGCTTTCTTT. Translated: CASSSLRGHTEAFF.

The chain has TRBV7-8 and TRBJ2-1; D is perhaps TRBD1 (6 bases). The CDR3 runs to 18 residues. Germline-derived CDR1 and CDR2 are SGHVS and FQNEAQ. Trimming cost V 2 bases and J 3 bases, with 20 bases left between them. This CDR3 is CASSLNNVLGAGYNEQFF. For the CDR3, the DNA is TGTGCCAGCAGCTTAAATAACGTGTTGGGGGCCGGCTACAATGAGCAGTTCTTC.

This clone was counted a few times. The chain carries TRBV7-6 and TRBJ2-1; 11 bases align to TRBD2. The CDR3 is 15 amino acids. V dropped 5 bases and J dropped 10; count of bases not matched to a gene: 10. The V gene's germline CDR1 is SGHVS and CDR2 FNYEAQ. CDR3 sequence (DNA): TGTGCCAGCAGCCCCGGGACTAGCGGAGTAGCGGAGCAGTTCTTC. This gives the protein CASSPGTSGVAEQFF.

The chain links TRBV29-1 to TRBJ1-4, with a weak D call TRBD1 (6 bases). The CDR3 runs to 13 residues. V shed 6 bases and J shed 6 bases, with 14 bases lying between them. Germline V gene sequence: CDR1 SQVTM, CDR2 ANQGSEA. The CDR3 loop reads CSVAGVNDEKLFF. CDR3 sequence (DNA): TGCAGCGTAGCAGGGGTAAACGATGAAAAACTGTTTTTT.

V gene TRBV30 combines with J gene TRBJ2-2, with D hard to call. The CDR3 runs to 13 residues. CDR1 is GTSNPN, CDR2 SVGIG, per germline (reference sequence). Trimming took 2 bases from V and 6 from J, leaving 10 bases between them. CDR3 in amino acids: CAWSYPTPGELFF. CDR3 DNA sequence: TGTGCCTGGAGTTACCCAACACCCGGGGAGCTGTTTTTT.

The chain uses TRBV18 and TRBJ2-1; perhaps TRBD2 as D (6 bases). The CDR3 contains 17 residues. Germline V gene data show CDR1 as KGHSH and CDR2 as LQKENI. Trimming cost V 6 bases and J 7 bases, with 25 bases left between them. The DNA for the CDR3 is TGTGCCAGCTCCCCTCGGCAGACTAGTTCGTTTAGGAATGAGCAGTTCTTC. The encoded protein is CASSPRQTSSFRNEQFF.

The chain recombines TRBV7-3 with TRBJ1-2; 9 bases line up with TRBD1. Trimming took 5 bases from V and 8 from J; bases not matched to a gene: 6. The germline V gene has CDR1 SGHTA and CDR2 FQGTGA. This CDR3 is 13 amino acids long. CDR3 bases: TGTGCCAGCAGCACCCGGACAGGGGAGGGCTACACCTTC. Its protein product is CASSTRTGEGYTF.

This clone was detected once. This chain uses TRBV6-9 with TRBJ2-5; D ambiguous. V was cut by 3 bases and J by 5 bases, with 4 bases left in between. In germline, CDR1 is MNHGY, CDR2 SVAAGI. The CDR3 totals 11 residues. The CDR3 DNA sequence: TGTGCCAGCAGTTACGGGGAGACCCAGTACTTC. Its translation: CASSYGETQYF.